Listed below are T cell receptor beta chains from one sample, sequenced in a study of cytotoxic CD8 clonotypes in ibrutinib-treated CLL. The assay was immunoSEQ multiplex PCR, and TCRdb's table has in-frame clones only and misses some. This sample has some 140,000 clones, with 75% to 95% found just once. The sample here was PBMCs, taken after 12 months of ibrutinib treatment. The receptors shown here come from a human donor with chronic lymphocytic leukemia. The CDR3 runs from the conserved cysteine through the conserved F or W. The D gene is left open where the match is weak. Some rows mark clone size as missing; the rest say once, few, many or name a class of expanded clone.

V gene	J gene	clone size	D gene	CDR3 protein	CDR3 DNA
TRBV4-2	TRBJ2-5	-	TRBD2	CASSQEHAGVGETQYF	TGTGCCAGCAGCCAAGAACACGCGGGAGTTGGAGAGACCCAGTACTTC
TRBV2	TRBJ2-3	-	-	CASSVGDGTQYF	TGTGCCAGCAGTGTGGGGGATGGTACGCAGTATTTT
TRBV29-1	TRBJ2-5	-	-	CSVEGRLHQETQYF	TGCAGCGTTGAAGGTCGGCTGCACCAAGAGACCCAGTACTTC
TRBV11-2	TRBJ2-1	-	-	CASSHNPQTERKFF	TGTGCCAGCAGCCACAATCCACAAACCGAAAGGAAGTTCTTC
TRBV27	TRBJ2-5	-	TRBD2	CASSLTDRGGTQYF	TGTGCCAGCAGTCTAACCGATCGGGGGGGGACCCAGTACTTC
TRBV11-2	TRBJ2-7	-	-	CASSRSQSYEQYF	TGTGCCAGCAGCCGTAGTCAGTCCTACGAGCAGTACTTC
TRBV11-2	TRBJ1-3	-	TRBD1	CASSLVGQGAVGNTIYF	TGTGCCAGCAGCTTAGTCGGACAGGGGGCGGTCGGAAACACCATATATTTT
TRBV7-9	TRBJ2-1	-	TRBD2	CASRPLAGGLREQFF	TGTGCCAGCAGACCCCTAGCGGGAGGGCTTCGGGAGCAGTTCTTC
TRBV19	TRBJ1-5	-	TRBD1	CASILRGTGVNQPQHF	TGTGCCAGTATTCTAAGGGGGACAGGGGTGAATCAGCCCCAGCATTTT
TRBV7-6	TRBJ2-2	-	TRBD2	CASSQGAGGEAGELFF	TGTGCCAGCAGCCAGGGAGCGGGAGGAGAAGCCGGGGAGCTGTTTTTT
TRBV11-3	TRBJ2-1	-	TRBD2	CASSLDWGTSGSDEQFF	TGTGCCAGCAGCTTAGATTGGGGGACTAGCGGAAGCGATGAGCAGTTCTTC
TRBV6-5	TRBJ1-2	once	TRBD1	CASRTGTGGYTF	TGTGCCAGCAGAACCGGGACAGGCGGCTACACCTTC
TRBV28	TRBJ2-7	-	TRBD2	CASSSSGGWYEQYF	TGTGCCAGCAGTTCCTCCGGGGGGTGGTACGAGCAGTACTTC
TRBV5-1	TRBJ2-7	-	TRBD2	CASSLWLAGGPIPYEQYF	TGCGCCAGCAGCTTGTGGCTAGCGGGAGGGCCCATCCCCTACGAGCAGTACTTC
TRBV5-1	TRBJ1-2	few	-	CASSVDTNYGYTF	TGCGCCAGCAGCGTGGACACGAACTATGGCTACACCTTC
TRBV29-1	TRBJ2-3	-	TRBD2	CSVEVGLAVTDTQYF	TGCAGCGTTGAGGTTGGACTAGCGGTCACAGATACGCAGTATTTT
TRBV28	TRBJ2-3	-	TRBD2	CASSFSGGGRARDTQYF	TGTGCCAGCAGTTTTAGTGGTGGCGGGAGGGCCAGAGATACGCAGTATTTT